This entry is about one TCR beta chain. As yet, its antigen is unknown. The data derive from a study of post-analysis software for immune sequencing data. Points from the study as a whole: With F measure, samples from one preparation batch clustered together strongly. Compared against controls, patients with multiple sclerosis displayed significantly lower normalized Chao1 diversity. When patients were compared with controls, about five TRBV segments were more frequent, TRBV5-6, TRBV5-1 and TRBV20-1 among them.

cDNA libraries of TCR beta carried unique molecular identifiers. TCRdb redid the calling of the PCR reads with MiXCR, one entry per CDR3 protein. The table lists some 450,000 distinct CDR3 sequences, less than 45% of them singletons. The V gene's germline CDR1 is SGHKS and CDR2 YYEKEE (reference sequence). This CDR3 contains 14 residues. Trimming took 3 bases from V and 5 from J, leaving 14 bases between them. This receptor was obtained from a girl under 18 with multiple sclerosis. Sample: blood. The rearrangement uses TRBV5-5 and TRBJ2-5; D unclear. The CDR3 here is CASSSQSGVETQYF. As DNA, the CDR3 is TGTGCCAGCAGCTCCCAGTCCGGAGTCGAGACCCAGTACTTC.